A selection of T cell receptor beta chains follows, all from one sample in a study of T cells after yellow fever vaccination. TCRdb ran MiXCR on the 5' RACE reads and lists one entry per CDR3 protein. The sample carries approximately 550,000 distinct CDR3 sequences, about 13% recorded once. The sample consisted of PBMCs, taken on the day of the yellow fever booster vaccination. Source of these receptors: a man aged 30 to 39 who received the YFV17D yellow fever vaccine. Each CDR3 is given with its conserved first and last residue. D genes are given only for firm matches. Some rows mark clone size as missing; the rest say once, few, many or name a class of expanded clone.

cdr3_aa cdr3_nt d_call j_call clone_size v_call
CSSSGLATDTQYF TGCAGCTCGAGCGGGCTGGCAACAGATACGCAGTATTTT - TRBJ2-3 few TRBV29-1
CASFRAAEAFF TGTGCCAGCTTCCGGGCAGCCGAAGCTTTCTTT - TRBJ1-1 few TRBV6-1
CASSLGTGDGETQYF TGTGCCAGCAGCTTAGGTACAGGGGATGGTGAGACCCAGTACTTC TRBD1 TRBJ2-5 - TRBV7-8
CASSSWLEREINEQFF TGTGCCAGCAGCTCCTGGCTGGAGCGGGAGATCAATGAGCAGTTCTTC TRBD2 TRBJ2-1 few TRBV7-2
CSVEDPRGSTDTQYF TGCAGCGTTGAAGACCCCCGGGGCTCCACAGATACGCAGTATTTT - TRBJ2-3 - TRBV29-1
CASSIQGSEQFF TGTGCCAGCAGCATCCAGGGGAGTGAGCAGTTCTTC - TRBJ2-1 - TRBV28
CSASIAAFSLGPQHF TGCAGTGCTAGCATCGCAGCGTTTTCCCTCGGGCCCCAGCATTTT - TRBJ1-5 few TRBV20-1
CASSIDGDSSYNSPLHF TGTGCCAGTAGTATCGACGGCGACAGCTCCTATAATTCACCCCTCCACTTT - TRBJ1-6 - TRBV19
CASSLGLQENYGYTF TGCGCCAGCAGCTTGGGTTTACAGGAGAACTATGGCTACACCTTC - TRBJ1-2 - TRBV5-1
CASSHRDTSYEQYF TGTGCCAGCAGCCACCGGGACACCTCCTACGAGCAGTACTTC - TRBJ2-7 many TRBV3-1